This T cell receptor beta chain was found in a study of blood T cells in healthy people across ages. Per sample, at least 5.5 micrograms of total RNA were extracted. PCR was performed a second time for about 7 to 11 cycles using a sample-barcoded 5' primer and a J-beta primer mix. TCRdb ran MiXCR on the 5' RACE reads and lists one entry per CDR3 protein. The sample has hundreds of thousands of distinct CDR3 sequences, roughly 50% seen once. The sample taken for sequencing was blood. This clonotype originated in a middle-aged man in good health.

CDR3 residues: CSVAGGIYEQYF. The DNA of the CDR3 is TGCAGCGTGGCAGGGGGTATCTACGAGCAGTACTTC. The rearrangement uses TRBV29-1 and TRBJ2-7; 7 bases fit TRBD1. V shed 6 bases, J shed 3 bases, and the junction held 5 bases outside the gene matches. Germline V gene data show CDR1 as SQVTM and CDR2 as ANQGSEA. CDR3 size: 12 residues.